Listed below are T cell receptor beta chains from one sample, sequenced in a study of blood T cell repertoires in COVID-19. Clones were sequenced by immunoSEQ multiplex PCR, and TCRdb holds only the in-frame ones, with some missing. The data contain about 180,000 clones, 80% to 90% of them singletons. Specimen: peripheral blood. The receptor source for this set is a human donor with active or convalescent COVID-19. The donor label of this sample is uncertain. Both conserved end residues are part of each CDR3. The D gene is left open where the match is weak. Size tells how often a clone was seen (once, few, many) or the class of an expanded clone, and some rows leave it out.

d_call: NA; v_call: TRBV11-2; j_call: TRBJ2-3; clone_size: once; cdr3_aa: CASSPDSRGTDTQYF; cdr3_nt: TGTGCCAGCAGCCCGGACTCTCGGGGCACAGATACGCAGTATTTT
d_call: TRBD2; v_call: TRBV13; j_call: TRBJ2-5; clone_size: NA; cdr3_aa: CASSRGEETQYF; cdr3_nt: TGTGCCAGCAGCCGGGGGGAAGAGACCCAGTACTTC
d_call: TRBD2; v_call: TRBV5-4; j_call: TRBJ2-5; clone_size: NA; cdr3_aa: CASSERLAGEETQYF; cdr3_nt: TGTGCCAGCAGCGAAAGACTAGCGGGAGAAGAGACCCAGTACTTC
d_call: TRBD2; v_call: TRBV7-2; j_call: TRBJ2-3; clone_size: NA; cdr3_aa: CASSLAGTSASNTQYF; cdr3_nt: TGTGCCAGCAGCTTAGCCGGGACTAGCGCCTCCAATACGCAGTATTTT
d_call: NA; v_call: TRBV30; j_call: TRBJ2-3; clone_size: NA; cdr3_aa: CAWGYSSHSTDTQYF; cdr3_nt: TGTGCCTGGGGATACAGTTCCCATTCCACAGATACGCAGTATTTT
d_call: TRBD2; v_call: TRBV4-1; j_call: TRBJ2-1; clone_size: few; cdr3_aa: CASSQTSGRASEQFF; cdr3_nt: TGCGCCAGCAGCCAAACTAGCGGGAGGGCCAGTGAGCAGTTCTTC
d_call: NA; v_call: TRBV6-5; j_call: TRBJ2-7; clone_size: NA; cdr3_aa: CASSPLSNYEQYF; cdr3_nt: TGTGCCAGCAGTCCACTAAGCAACTACGAGCAGTACTTC
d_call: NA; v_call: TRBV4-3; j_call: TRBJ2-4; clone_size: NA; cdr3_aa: CASSQDSQGKNIQYF; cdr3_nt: TGCGCCAGCAGCCAAGATTCACAGGGAAAAAACATTCAGTACTTC
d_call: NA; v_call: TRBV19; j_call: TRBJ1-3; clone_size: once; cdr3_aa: CASSRRIVISGNTIYF; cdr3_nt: TGTGCCAGTAGTAGGAGAATAGTAATATCCGGAAACACCATATATTTT
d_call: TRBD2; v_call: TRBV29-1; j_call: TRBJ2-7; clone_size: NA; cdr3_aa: CSVGEGVTLYEQYF; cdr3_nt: TGCAGCGTTGGGGAGGGTGTGACCTTGTACGAGCAGTACTTC
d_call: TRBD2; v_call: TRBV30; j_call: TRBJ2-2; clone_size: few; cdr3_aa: CASGGRENTGELFF; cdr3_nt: TGTGCCTCCGGGGGGAGAGAGAACACCGGGGAGCTGTTTTTT
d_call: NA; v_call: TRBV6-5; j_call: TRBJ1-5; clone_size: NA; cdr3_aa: CASTGDSSNQPQHF; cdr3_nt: TGTGCCAGCACGGGAGACAGTAGCAATCAGCCCCAGCATTTT
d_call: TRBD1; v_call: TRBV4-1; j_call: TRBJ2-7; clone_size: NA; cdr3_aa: CASKKGQGYHEQYF; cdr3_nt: TGCGCCAGCAAAAAGGGACAGGGGTACCACGAGCAGTACTTC
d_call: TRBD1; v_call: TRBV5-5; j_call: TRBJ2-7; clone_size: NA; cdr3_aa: CASSLAMGTGGQYEQYF; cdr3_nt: TGTGCCAGCAGCTTGGCAATGGGGACAGGGGGCCAATACGAGCAGTACTTC
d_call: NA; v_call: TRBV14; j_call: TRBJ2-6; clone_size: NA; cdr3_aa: CASRASGANVLTF; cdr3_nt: TGTGCCAGCAGAGCATCTGGGGCCAACGTCCTGACTTTC
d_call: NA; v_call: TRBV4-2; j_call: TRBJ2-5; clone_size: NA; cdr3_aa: CASSQDQGSSWGYQETQYF; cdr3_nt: TGTGCCAGCAGCCAAGATCAGGGGTCTTCATGGGGATACCAAGAGACCCAGTACTTC
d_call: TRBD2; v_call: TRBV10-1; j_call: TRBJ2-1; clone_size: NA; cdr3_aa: CASSESATSGGDNEQFF; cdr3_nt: TGCGCCAGCAGTGAGTCTGCCACTAGCGGGGGGGACAATGAGCAGTTCTTC
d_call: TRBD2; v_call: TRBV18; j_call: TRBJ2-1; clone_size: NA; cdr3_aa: CASSPPGLAGGVNEQFF; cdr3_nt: TGTGCCAGCTCACCTCCAGGACTAGCGGGAGGGGTCAATGAGCAGTTCTTC
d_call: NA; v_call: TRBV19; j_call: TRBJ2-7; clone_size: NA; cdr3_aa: CATYGQSFYSERLATYEQYF; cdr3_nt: TGTGCCACCTATGGACAGAGCTTCTACTCAGAAAGGCTGGCTACCTACGAGCAGTACTTC
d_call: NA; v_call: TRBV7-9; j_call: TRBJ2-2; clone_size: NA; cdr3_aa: CASSFGGINTGELFF; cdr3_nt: TGTGCCAGCAGCTTCGGCGGGATAAACACCGGGGAGCTGTTTTTT
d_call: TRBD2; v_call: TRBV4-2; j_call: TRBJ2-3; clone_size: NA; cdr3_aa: CASSQGGGGTSTDTQYF; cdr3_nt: TGTGCCAGCAGCCAAGGGGGCGGGGGGACTAGCACAGATACGCAGTATTTT
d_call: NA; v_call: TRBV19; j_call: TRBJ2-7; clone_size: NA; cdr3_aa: CASSSQLGFTYEQYF; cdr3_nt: TGTGCCAGTAGTTCTCAATTGGGCTTCACCTACGAGCAGTACTTC
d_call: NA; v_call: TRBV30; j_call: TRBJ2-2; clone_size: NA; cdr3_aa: CAWSWQNTGELFF; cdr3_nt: TGTGCCTGGAGTTGGCAAAACACCGGGGAGCTGTTTTTT
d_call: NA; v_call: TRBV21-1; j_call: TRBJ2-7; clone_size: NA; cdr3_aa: CASSKDQREFYEQYF; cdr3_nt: TGTGCCAGCAGCAAAGATCAGCGGGAGTTCTACGAGCAGTACTTC
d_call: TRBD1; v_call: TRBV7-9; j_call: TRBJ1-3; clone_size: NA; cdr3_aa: CASSLWLITGGGNTIYF; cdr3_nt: TGTGCCAGCAGCTTATGGCTTATCACAGGGGGAGGAAACACCATATATTTT
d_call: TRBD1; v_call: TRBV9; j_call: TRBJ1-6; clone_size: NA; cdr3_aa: CASSVDPGGSNSPLHF; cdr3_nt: TGTGCCAGCAGCGTAGACCCAGGGGGCAGTAATTCACCCCTCCACTTT
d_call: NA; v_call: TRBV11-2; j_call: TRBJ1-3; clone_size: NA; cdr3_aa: CASSILRGSGNTIYF; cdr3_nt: TGTGCCAGCAGCATTCTCAGGGGTAGTGGAAACACCATATATTTT
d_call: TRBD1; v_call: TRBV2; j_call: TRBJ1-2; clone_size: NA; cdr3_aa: CASRLRQGGYGYTF; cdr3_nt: TGTGCCAGCAGACTTAGACAGGGAGGCTATGGCTACACCTTC
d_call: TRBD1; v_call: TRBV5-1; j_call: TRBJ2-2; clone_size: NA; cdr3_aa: CASSLKSGTGLTGELFF; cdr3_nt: TGCGCCAGCAGCTTGAAAAGTGGGACAGGGTTGACCGGGGAGCTGTTTTTT
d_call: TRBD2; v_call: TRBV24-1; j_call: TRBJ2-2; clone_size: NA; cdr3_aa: CATSLSGGAPGELFF; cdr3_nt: TGTGCCACCAGTCTCAGCGGGGGGGCCCCCGGGGAGCTGTTTTTT
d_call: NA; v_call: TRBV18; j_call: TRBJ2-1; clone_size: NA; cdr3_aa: CASSPVGLDNEQFF; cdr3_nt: TGTGCCAGCTCACCGGTGGGACTGGACAATGAGCAGTTCTTC
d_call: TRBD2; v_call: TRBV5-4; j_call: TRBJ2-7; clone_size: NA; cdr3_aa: CASSSRAGPSSYEQYF; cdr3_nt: TGTGCCAGCAGCTCCCGAGCGGGACCTAGCTCCTACGAGCAGTACTTC
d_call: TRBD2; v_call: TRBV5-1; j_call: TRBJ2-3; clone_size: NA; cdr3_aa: CASSPGLVPDTQYF; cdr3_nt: TGCGCCAGCAGCCCGGGACTAGTGCCAGATACGCAGTATTTT
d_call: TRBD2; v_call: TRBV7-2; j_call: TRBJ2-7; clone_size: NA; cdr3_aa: CASSLMASGYSYEQYF; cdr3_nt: TGTGCCAGCAGCTTAATGGCTAGCGGCTACTCCTACGAGCAGTACTTC
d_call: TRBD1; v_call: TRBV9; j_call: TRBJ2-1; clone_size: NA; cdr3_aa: CASSAETGGKFF; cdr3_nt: TGTGCCAGCAGCGCCGAGACAGGGGGCAAGTTCTTC
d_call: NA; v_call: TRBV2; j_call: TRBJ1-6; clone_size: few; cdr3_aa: CASRLQGRRNSPLHF; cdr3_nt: TGTGCCAGCAGGCTACAGGGCCGGAGGAATTCACCCCTCCACTTT
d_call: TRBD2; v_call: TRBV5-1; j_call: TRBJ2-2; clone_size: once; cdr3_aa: CASSLAGGRAGELFF; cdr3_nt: TGCGCCAGCAGCTTAGCGGGGGGGCGCGCCGGGGAGCTGTTTTTT
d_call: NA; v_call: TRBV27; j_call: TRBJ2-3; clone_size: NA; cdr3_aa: CASSLRGANTQYF; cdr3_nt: TGTGCCAGCAGTTTACGGGGAGCCAATACGCAGTATTTT
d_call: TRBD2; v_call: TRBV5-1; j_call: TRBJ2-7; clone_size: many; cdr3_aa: CASSLGGLAGGEQYF; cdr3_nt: TGCGCCAGCAGCTTGGGCGGACTAGCGGGGGGCGAGCAGTACTTC
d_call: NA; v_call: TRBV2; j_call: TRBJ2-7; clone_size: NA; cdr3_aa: CASRRYEQYF; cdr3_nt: TGTGCCAGCAGGAGGTACGAGCAGTACTTC
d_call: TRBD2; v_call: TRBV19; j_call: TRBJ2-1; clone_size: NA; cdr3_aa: CASSIVLTSGRAYNEQFF; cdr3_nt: TGTGCCAGTAGTATAGTTCTGACTAGCGGGAGGGCCTACAATGAGCAGTTCTTC
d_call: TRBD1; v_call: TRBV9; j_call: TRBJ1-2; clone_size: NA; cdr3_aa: CASSVGQGNYGYTF; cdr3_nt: TGTGCCAGCAGCGTGGGACAGGGAAACTATGGCTACACCTTC
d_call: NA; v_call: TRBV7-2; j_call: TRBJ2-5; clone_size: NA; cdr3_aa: CASSLAGGAQETQYF; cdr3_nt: TGTGCCAGCAGCTTAGCGGGGGGAGCACAAGAGACCCAGTACTTC
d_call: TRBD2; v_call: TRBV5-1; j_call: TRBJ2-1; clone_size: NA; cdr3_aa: CASSLSGLAGGNEQFF; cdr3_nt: TGCGCCAGCAGCTTATCGGGACTAGCGGGGGGCAATGAGCAGTTCTTC
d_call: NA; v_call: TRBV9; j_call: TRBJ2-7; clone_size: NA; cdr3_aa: CASSTSWTASYEQYF; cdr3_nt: TGTGCCAGCAGCACCTCCTGGACAGCCTCCTACGAGCAGTACTTC
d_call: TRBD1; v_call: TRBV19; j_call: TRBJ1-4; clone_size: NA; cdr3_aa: CASSPHRVRGREKLFF; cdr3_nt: TGTGCCAGTAGTCCACACAGGGTCAGGGGGCGTGAAAAACTGTTTTTT
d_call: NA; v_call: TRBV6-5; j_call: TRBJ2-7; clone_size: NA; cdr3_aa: CASHKGGSSYEQYF; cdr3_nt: TGTGCCAGCCATAAGGGGGGGAGCTCCTACGAGCAGTACTTC